These 9 T cell receptor beta chains were sequenced from one sample in a study of cytomegalovirus exposure and HLA in healthy donors. The PCR had 60 Vbeta and 13 Jbeta primers. Clones were sequenced by immunoSEQ multiplex PCR, and TCRdb holds only the in-frame ones, with some missing. The sample contains 100,000 to 150,000 clones, 80% of which appear only once. Sequencing input: PBMCs. The receptor set was obtained from a young man in good health and CMV-seronegative.

The V gene is TRBV15, the J gene TRBJ2-3, with a tentative D call TRBD2 (7 bases). Per the germline V gene, CDR1 is LNHNV and CDR2 is YYDKDF (reference sequence). CDR3 length equals 16 residues. V dropped 1 base and J dropped 4 bases, with 15 bases sitting between them. CDR3 in DNA: TGTGCCACCAGCAGAGGGAGGGGGGGGTCCGCAGATACGCAGTATTTT. Protein sequence: CATSRGRGGSADTQYF. Full variable domain (remainder filled in from reference TRBV15 and TRBJ2-3): DAMVIQNPRYQVTQFGKPVTLSCSQTLNHNVMYWYQQKSSQAPKLLFHYYDKDFNNEADTPDNFQSRRPNTSFCFLDIRSPGLGDTAMYLCATSRGRGGSADTQYFGPGTRLTVL.

This CDR3 is CASSSPGAVLHEQYF. In nucleotides, the CDR3 is TGTGCCAGCAGCTCCCCCGGTGCTGTTCTCCACGAGCAGTACTTC. The chain couples TRBV27 to TRBJ2-5, with D uncertain. The end of the DNA aligns better with TRBJ2-7, so the J call may be wrong. Germline CDR1 and CDR2: MNHEY and SMNVEV (reference sequence). The CDR3 consists of 15 residues.

J is TRBJ2-7 and V is TRBV9; weak D call: TRBD1 (5 bases). Germline CDR1 and CDR2: SGDLS and YYNGEE. The CDR3 runs 14 residues. Between the trimmed V and J ends, which lost 3 bases and 2 bases, there was a span of 12 bases. CDR3 coding DNA: TGTGCCAGCAGCGCCAGACAGAATGCCTACGAGCAGTACTTC. It yields the protein CASSARQNAYEQYF.

This chain joins TRBV27 and TRBJ2-7; 9 bases are shared with TRBD1. Germline V gene sequence: CDR1 MNHEY, CDR2 SMNVEV (reference sequence). This CDR3 region has 17 residues. V dropped 5 bases and J dropped 0; count of bases not matched to a gene: 11. CDR3 sequence: CASSPLKGTGSSYEQYF. For the CDR3, the DNA is TGTGCCAGCAGTCCCCTGAAAGGGACAGGGAGCTCCTACGAGCAGTACTTC.

In DNA form, the CDR3 reads TGCGCCAGCGCCCCGGGGGAGGCACCATACAATGAGCAGTTCTTC. It is translated as CASAPGEAPYNEQFF. The chain joins TRBV4-3 to TRBJ2-1, with D possibly TRBD2 on 6 matching bases. CDR1 is LGHNA, CDR2 YSLEER, per germline. The CDR3 totals 15 residues. Trimming shortened V by 8 bases and J by 4 bases, and 18 bases separated the two germline ends.

The chain uses TRBV11-2 and TRBJ1-1; 9 nucleotides align to TRBD1. Per germline, CDR1 SGHAT and CDR2 FQNNGV. There are 13 residues in the CDR3. The V segment lost 5 bases and the J segment 12 bases; nucleotides outside the gene matches: 10. In DNA, the CDR3 is TGTGCCAGCAGCAGGGCCCGACAGGGGGAACCTTTCTTT. Residues: CASSRARQGEPFF.

The chain carries TRBV28 and TRBJ1-4; 7 bases map to TRBD1. Germline CDR1 MDHEN, CDR2 SYDVKM. V lost 6 bases and J lost 7; bases outside the gene matches: 11. The CDR3 is 15 amino acids. For the CDR3, the DNA is TGTGCCAGCAGCGATCAGACAGGGATCGGTGAAAAACTGTTTTTT. Amino acid sequence: CASSDQTGIGEKLFF. The whole variable domain, filled in from reference TRBV28 and TRBJ1-4, reads DVKVTQSSRYLVKRTGEKVFLECVQDMDHENMFWYRQDPGLGLRLIYFSYDVKMKEKGDIPEGYSVSREKKERFSLILESASTNQTSMYLCASSDQTGIGEKLFFGSGTQLSVL.

The chain joins TRBV4-1 to TRBJ2-5, with D possibly matching TRBD2 (5 bases). CDR3 length: 14 amino acids. V was trimmed by 0 bases and J by 11 bases, leaving 16 bases between them. CDR1 is MGHRA and CDR2 is YSYEKL in the germline V gene. The CDR3 here is CASSQDKDSKEQYF. DNA for the CDR3: TGCGCCAGCAGCCAAGATAAGGACTCGAAAGAGCAGTACTTC.

The rearrangement uses TRBV4-3 and TRBJ1-2, with D unclear. The CDR3 covers 16 residues. Trimming took 0 bases from V and 2 from J, leaving 13 bases between them. The germline V gene has CDR1 LGHNA and CDR2 YSLEER. For the CDR3, the DNA is TGCGCCAGCAGCCAAGATCCAAACGGGTTGAACTATGGCTACACCTTC. Translation gives CASSQDPNGLNYGYTF.